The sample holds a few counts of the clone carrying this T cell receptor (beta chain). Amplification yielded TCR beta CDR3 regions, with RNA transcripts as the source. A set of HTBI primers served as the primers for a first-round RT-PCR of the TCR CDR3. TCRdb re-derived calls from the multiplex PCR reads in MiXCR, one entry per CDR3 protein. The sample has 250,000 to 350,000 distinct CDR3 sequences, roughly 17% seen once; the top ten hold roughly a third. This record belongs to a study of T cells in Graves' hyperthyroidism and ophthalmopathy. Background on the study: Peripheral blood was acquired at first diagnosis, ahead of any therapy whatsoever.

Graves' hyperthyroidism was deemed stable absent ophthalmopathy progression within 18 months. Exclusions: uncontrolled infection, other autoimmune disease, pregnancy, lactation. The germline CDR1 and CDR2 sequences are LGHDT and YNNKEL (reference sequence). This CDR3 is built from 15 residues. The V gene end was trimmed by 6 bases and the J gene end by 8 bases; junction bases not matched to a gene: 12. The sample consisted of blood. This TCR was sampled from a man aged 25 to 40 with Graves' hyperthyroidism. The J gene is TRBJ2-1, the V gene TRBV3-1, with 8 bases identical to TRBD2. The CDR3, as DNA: TGTGCCAGCAGTCCCCCGGGACTAGAGATCCATGAGCAGTTCTTC. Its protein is CASSPPGLEIHEQFF.